This TCR beta chain was sequenced in a study of T cells in Graves' hyperthyroidism and ophthalmopathy. Study details: Before treatment of any kind, peripheral blood was taken at initial diagnosis.

The CDR3 regions of TCR beta were amplified from RNA transcripts. When the TCR CDR3 underwent first-round RT-PCR, the HTBI primer set was used. MiXCR was run by TCRdb on the multiplex PCR reads, yielding one entry per CDR3 protein. The table has about 620,000 distinct CDR3 sequences, 15% to 20% seen once. The V gene lost 4 bases and the J gene lost 4 bases, with 13 bases spanning the gap. Germline CDR1 is SQVTM and CDR2 is ANQGSEA. This CDR3 has 14 amino acids. In this sample, this clonotype turned up a few times. Its specificity is not known. The study's findings and limits: Researchers found most expanded thyroid clonotypes above 0.001 in blood as well.

What was sequenced was blood. The chain couples TRBV29-1 to TRBJ2-2; the D gene could be TRBD1 or TRBD2 (5 bases each). The receptor was isolated from a woman younger than 45 with Graves' hyperthyroidism. The CDR3: CSVAGPSGTGELFF. CDR3 bases: TGCAGCGTTGCGGGACCTTCGGGCACCGGGGAGCTGTTTTTT.